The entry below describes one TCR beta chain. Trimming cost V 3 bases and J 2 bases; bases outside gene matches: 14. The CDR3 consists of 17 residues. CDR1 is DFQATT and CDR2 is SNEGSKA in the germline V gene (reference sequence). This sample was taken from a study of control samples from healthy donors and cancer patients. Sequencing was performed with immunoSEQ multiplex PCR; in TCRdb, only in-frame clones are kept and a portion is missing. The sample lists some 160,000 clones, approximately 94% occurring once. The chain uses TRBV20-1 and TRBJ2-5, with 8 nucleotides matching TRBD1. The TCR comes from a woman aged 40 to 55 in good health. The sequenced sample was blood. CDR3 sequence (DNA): TGCAGTGCTAGTACAGGGGGTGTTAGTCATGGACAAGAGACCCAGTACTTC. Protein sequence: CSASTGGVSHGQETQYF.